The following is a T cell receptor (beta chain) sequence with its context. This record belongs to a study of T cells after somatic rescue of genetic block. There are 14 residues in the CDR3. Germline CDR1 reads MNHEY; CDR2 reads SMNVEV (reference sequence). The V and J ends lost 3 bases and 0 bases respectively, with 6 bases between them. Generated by immunoSEQ multiplex PCR, the TCRdb table keeps only in-frame clones and is missing some. This sample has tens of thousands of clones, with more than 90% found just once. This chain connects TRBV27 to TRBJ1-5; D remains ambiguous. The TCR comes from a child under two years old. The source material was peripheral blood mononuclear cells (PBMCs). CDR3 amino acids: CASSFRNSNQPQHF. CDR3 DNA sequence: TGTGCCAGCAGTTTTCGAAATAGCAATCAGCCCCAGCATTTT.